A selection of T cell receptor beta chains follows, all from one sample in a study of response to subunit inactivated influenza vaccine. TCRdb analysed the RT-PCR reads with MiXCR anew, one entry per CDR3 protein. The table includes approximately 300,000 distinct CDR3 sequences, roughly 22% detected once. The source material was PBMCs from blood, sampled about 20 months after vaccination. These receptors were taken from a man between 50 and 69 years old who received an inactivated influenza vaccine. The CDR3 runs from the conserved cysteine through the conserved F or W. The order of the fields is V gene, J gene, clone size, D gene, CDR3 protein, CDR3 DNA. D genes are given only for firm matches. The size of a clone is reported for some rows only, either as once, few or many, or as a class for expanded clones.

v_call: TRBV20-1; j_call: TRBJ2-6; clone_size: .; d_call: .; cdr3_aa: CSASTIPGANVLTF; cdr3_nt: TGCAGTGCTAGTACGATTCCGGGGGCCAACGTCCTGACTTTC
v_call: TRBV30; j_call: TRBJ1-2; clone_size: few; d_call: .; cdr3_aa: CAWSVLGGRVVRGYTF; cdr3_nt: TGTGCCTGGAGTGTACTGGGGGGTAGGGTAGTGAGAGGCTACACCTTC
v_call: TRBV6-2/TRBV6-3; j_call: TRBJ2-2; clone_size: few; d_call: .; cdr3_aa: CASKGGTNTGELFF; cdr3_nt: TGTGCCAGCAAAGGGGGGACGAACACCGGGGAGCTGTTTTTT
v_call: TRBV7-9; j_call: TRBJ2-5; clone_size: few; d_call: TRBD1; cdr3_aa: CASSLGRVTGGEETQYF; cdr3_nt: TGTGCCAGCAGCTTAGGGCGTGTGACAGGGGGCGAAGAGACCCAGTACTTC
v_call: TRBV5-5; j_call: TRBJ1-2; clone_size: many; d_call: .; cdr3_aa: CASTRQASHYGYTF; cdr3_nt: TGTGCCAGCACCCGACAGGCGTCGCACTATGGCTACACCTTC
v_call: TRBV12-3/TRBV12-4; j_call: TRBJ1-4; clone_size: many; d_call: .; cdr3_aa: CASSTGTEKLFF; cdr3_nt: TGTGCCAGCAGCACCGGGACAGAAAAACTGTTTTTT
v_call: TRBV11-2; j_call: TRBJ1-2; clone_size: few; d_call: TRBD1; cdr3_aa: CASSFSTRRWTGLYYGYTF; cdr3_nt: TGTGCCAGCAGCTTTAGTACCCGGCGATGGACAGGACTCTACTATGGCTACACCTTC
v_call: TRBV5-1; j_call: TRBJ1-6; clone_size: .; d_call: TRBD1; cdr3_aa: CASSLGDRDSPLHF; cdr3_nt: TGCGCCAGCAGCTTAGGGGACAGAGATTCACCCCTCCACTTT
v_call: TRBV5-5; j_call: TRBJ1-2; clone_size: .; d_call: .; cdr3_aa: CASSPEGHSNYGYTF; cdr3_nt: TGTGCCAGCAGCCCGGAGGGACACTCTAACTATGGCTACACCTTC
v_call: TRBV19; j_call: TRBJ1-5; clone_size: few; d_call: .; cdr3_aa: CASSIYGQPQHF; cdr3_nt: TGTGCCAGTAGTATCTATGGTCAGCCCCAGCATTTT
v_call: TRBV12-3/TRBV12-4; j_call: TRBJ1-2; clone_size: many; d_call: .; cdr3_aa: CASSLELYGYTF; cdr3_nt: TGTGCCAGCAGTTTAGAATTATATGGCTACACCTTC
v_call: TRBV2; j_call: TRBJ1-1; clone_size: .; d_call: .; cdr3_aa: CASSEISEAFF; cdr3_nt: TGTGCCAGCAGTGAGATCTCTGAAGCTTTCTTT
v_call: TRBV6-1; j_call: TRBJ2-7; clone_size: .; d_call: .; cdr3_aa: CASSERQDYEQYF; cdr3_nt: TGTGCCAGCAGTGAACGACAGGACTACGAGCAGTACTTC
v_call: TRBV2; j_call: TRBJ2-5; clone_size: .; d_call: TRBD2; cdr3_aa: CASSLTSSGQETQYF; cdr3_nt: TGTGCCAGCAGTTTGACTAGCTCGGGACAAGAGACCCAGTACTTC
v_call: TRBV28; j_call: TRBJ1-5; clone_size: many; d_call: .; cdr3_aa: CASRNREGINQPQHF; cdr3_nt: TGTGCCAGCCGGAACAGGGAAGGGATCAATCAGCCCCAGCATTTT
v_call: TRBV20-1; j_call: TRBJ1-5; clone_size: .; d_call: .; cdr3_aa: CSARSVNFEPQHF; cdr3_nt: TGCAGTGCTAGATCCGTGAACTTTGAGCCCCAGCATTTT
v_call: TRBV6-5; j_call: TRBJ1-3; clone_size: .; d_call: TRBD1; cdr3_aa: CASSYSWDRAGNTIYF; cdr3_nt: TGTGCCAGCAGTTACTCTTGGGACAGGGCTGGAAACACCATATATTTT
v_call: TRBV24-1; j_call: TRBJ2-1; clone_size: many; d_call: .; cdr3_aa: CATSDFPGGGYNEQFF; cdr3_nt: TGTGCCACCAGTGATTTTCCCGGGGGCGGTTACAATGAGCAGTTCTTC
v_call: TRBV15; j_call: TRBJ1-1; clone_size: .; d_call: .; cdr3_aa: CATSLGRNTEAFF; cdr3_nt: TGTGCCACCTCCTTAGGAAGAAACACTGAAGCTTTCTTT
v_call: TRBV7-9; j_call: TRBJ1-5; clone_size: .; d_call: .; cdr3_aa: CASSSTKGQGHQPQHF; cdr3_nt: TGTGCCAGCAGCTCCACCAAGGGGCAGGGGCATCAGCCCCAGCATTTT
v_call: TRBV19; j_call: TRBJ1-1; clone_size: few; d_call: TRBD1; cdr3_aa: CASSIGTGGTEAFF; cdr3_nt: TGTGCCAGTAGTATTGGGACAGGGGGAACTGAAGCTTTCTTT
v_call: TRBV27; j_call: TRBJ2-1; clone_size: .; d_call: TRBD2; cdr3_aa: CASSLVTSGTDEQFF; cdr3_nt: TGTGCCAGCAGTTTAGTGACTAGCGGGACCGATGAGCAGTTCTTC